The next 17 T cell receptor beta chains were all read from a single sample in a study of shared clonotypes between healthy human individuals (dated by TCRdb to 2020 to 2022). The method was the immunoSEQ multiplex PCR assay. TCRdb stores this immuneACCESS table with in-frame sequences only. Part of the clones is absent; in the studies checked, under half of the shortfall reflects unresolved V genes, and no reason is known for the rest. For this sample there are approximately 1.5 million clones; approximately 98.5% appear just once. Jointly, the top ten make up 0.36% of the sample. Source material: naive CD4+ T cells sorted from blood. The sample's cell subset or site label is to be understood as: CD45RA+ positively selected. The receptors shown here come from a young man in good health.

The chain has TRBV28 and TRBJ1-1; D unresolved. The CDR3 extends over 13 amino acids. The V gene's germline CDR1 is MDHEN and CDR2 SYDVKM. Between the trimmed V and J ends, which lost 7 bases and 5 bases, there was a span of 14 bases. CDR3 sequence (DNA): TGTGCCAGCACCCTGAGGGATTGGACTGAAGCTTTCTTT. This encodes CASTLRDWTEAFF.

The chain is built from TRBV6-5 and TRBJ1-1; 10 bases fit TRBD1. CDR3 length: 13 amino acids. The junction had 2 bases not matched to a gene; V was cut back by 6 bases and J by 4 bases. CDR1 MNHEY and CDR2 SVGAGI come from the germline V gene. The CDR3 here is CASRGQGFTEAFF. In DNA, the CDR3 is TGTGCCAGCAGGGGACAGGGGTTCACTGAAGCTTTCTTT.

The chain combines TRBV27 with TRBJ2-7; TRBD2 matches 14 bases. This CDR3 comprises 16 residues. With 5 bases clipped from V and 0 bases from J, the junction kept 3 bases outside the gene matches. Germline CDR1 and CDR2: MNHEY and SMNVEV (reference sequence). The CDR3 loop is CASSRGTSGSSYEQYF. The CDR3 region has the DNA TGTGCCAGCAGTAGGGGGACTAGCGGGAGCTCCTACGAGCAGTACTTC.

Notes on this clone: The sample carries other DNA sequences with the same CDR3. The rearrangement joins TRBV11-2 to TRBJ1-4; 8 bases fit TRBD1. The CDR3 covers 14 residues. Germline V gene lookup returns CDR1 SGHAT and CDR2 FQNNGV. J gave up 5 bases and V 1 base, and 0 bases lay outside the gene matches. The CDR3 loop reads CASSLGQGNEKLFF. In DNA, the CDR3 is TGTGCCAGCAGCTTAGGACAGGGGAATGAAAAACTGTTTTTT.

J is TRBJ1-1 and V is TRBV6-1; D is perhaps TRBD1 (6 bases). V lost 3 bases and J 0 bases, leaving 23 bases between the germline ends. Germline V lookup: CDR1 MNHNS, CDR2 SASEGT. There are 19 residues in the CDR3. The chain's CDR3 is CASSEAIGQKSRLNTEAFF. In nucleotides, the CDR3 is TGTGCCAGCAGTGAGGCGATCGGACAGAAATCGCGCTTGAACACTGAAGCTTTCTTT.

V gene TRBV5-1 combines with J gene TRBJ2-5; D is perhaps TRBD1 (6 bases). CDR3 length: 14 amino acids. Germline V CDR1 and CDR2: SGHRS, YFSETQ. V lost 0 bases to trimming and J lost 8 bases, with 14 bases between them. The CDR3 is CASSLEQGWGTQYF. DNA for the CDR3: TGCGCCAGCAGCTTGGAACAGGGCTGGGGAACCCAGTACTTC.

The chain is built from TRBV28 and TRBJ2-7, with D hard to call. Between the trimmed V and J ends, which lost 5 bases and 6 bases, there was a span of 20 bases. The CDR3 extends over 15 amino acids. Germline loops: CDR1 MDHEN, CDR2 SYDVKM. The CDR3 here is CASSGLGAPKGEQYF. CDR3 DNA sequence: TGTGCCAGCAGTGGTCTTGGAGCGCCGAAGGGCGAGCAGTACTTC.

The chain employs TRBV5-6 and TRBJ2-3; D tentatively fits TRBD1 or TRBD2 (5 bases each). There are 14 residues in the CDR3. Trimming removed 7 bases from V and 0 bases from J, with 12 bases in between. Germline V gives CDR1 SGHDT, CDR2 YYEEEE. Here the CDR3 DNA reads TGTGCCAGCGCCGGGACGGCTAGCACAGATACGCAGTATTTT. It specifies CASAGTASTDTQYF.

The chain employs TRBV7-8 and TRBJ1-5; possible D gene TRBD1, 6 bases. Between the trimmed V and J ends, which lost 3 bases and 4 bases, there was a span of 13 bases. The CDR3 consists of 15 residues. Per the germline V gene, CDR1 is SGHVS and CDR2 is FQNEAQ. Here the CDR3 DNA reads TGTGCCAGCAGCTTTAGGCAGGACAGAAATCAGCCCCAGCATTTT. Translated, it gives CASSFRQDRNQPQHF.

This clone has more than one count but fewer than ten. V is TRBV6-5 and J is TRBJ2-7, with D hard to call. With 5 bases removed from V and 3 bases from J, the gap between germline ends came to 5 bases. Germline CDR1 is MNHEY and CDR2 is SVGAGI. CDR3 size: 11 residues. The CDR3 reads CASSASYEQYF. The CDR3 DNA is TGTGCCAGCAGTGCTAGCTACGAGCAGTACTTC.

V and J are TRBV28 and TRBJ1-4, with 7 bases matching TRBD1. The CDR3 is made up of 14 amino acids. The V and J ends lost 2 bases and 11 bases, in that order; junction bases with no gene match: 8. Germline lookup yields CDR1 MDHEN and CDR2 SYDVKM. CDR3 DNA: TGTGCCAGCAGTTTAAAAGGGGGCGGCGGGAAACTGTTTTTT. It codes for CASSLKGGGGKLFF.

The count of this clone is one. The chain couples TRBV25-1 to TRBJ1-4, with D possibly TRBD1 on 5 matching bases. Germline V gene sequence: CDR1 MGHDK, CDR2 SYGVNS. The length of the CDR3 is 16 residues. The V end was cut by 2 bases, the J end by 6 bases, with 16 bases between. CDR3 loop: CASSEPGGREDEKLFF. CDR3 coding DNA: TGTGCCAGCAGTGAACCGGGGGGGAGGGAGGATGAAAAACTGTTTTTT. Full variable domain (rest looked up from reference TRBV25-1 and TRBJ1-4): EADIYQTPRYLVIGTGKKITLECSQTMGHDKMYWYQQDPGMELHLIHYSYGVNSTEKGDLSSESTVSRIRTEHFPLTLESARPSHTSQYLCASSEPGGREDEKLFFGSGTQLSVL.

V and J are TRBV5-1 and TRBJ2-1; D is possibly TRBD1 (6 bases). This CDR3 spans 16 amino acids. Germline V gene data show CDR1 as SGHRS and CDR2 as YFSETQ. The ends were cut back, 0 bases at V and 4 bases at J, with 14 bases in the middle. The CDR3 sequence: CASSLALRTAYNEQFF. CDR3 DNA sequence: TGCGCCAGCAGCTTGGCCCTTAGGACAGCTTACAATGAGCAGTTCTTC.

This clone was observed a single time. V is TRBV28 and J is TRBJ2-1; D gene uncertain. V was clipped by 6 bases and J by 3 bases, with 6 bases between them. Germline V gene sequence: CDR1 MDHEN, CDR2 SYDVKM. The CDR3 contains 12 residues. CDR3 DNA sequence: TGTGCCAGCAGGCTCGACTACAATGAGCAGTTCTTC. It yields the protein CASRLDYNEQFF.

In regard to this clone: At the DNA level, this CDR3 is encoded by other sequences in the same sample as well. The chain has TRBV7-9 and TRBJ2-7; D is unclear. The germline V gene encodes CDR1 SEHNR and CDR2 FQNEAQ (reference sequence). This CDR3 has 12 residues. The ends were cut back, 2 bases at V and 3 bases at J, with 5 bases in the middle. The CDR3 spells CASSLTDYEQYF. The CDR3 coding sequence is TGTGCCAGCAGCTTAACCGACTACGAGCAGTACTTC.

The rearrangement links TRBV29-1 to TRBJ1-5; perhaps TRBD1 as D (5 bases). The germline V and J ends were trimmed by 3 bases and 4 bases, with 10 bases remaining between them. Germline V CDR1 and CDR2: SQVTM, ANQGSEA. The CDR3 is 13 residues long. CDR3 sequence: CSVDQGANQPQHF. DNA for the CDR3: TGCAGCGTTGACCAGGGAGCAAATCAGCCCCAGCATTTT.

The chain uses TRBV18 and TRBJ1-5, with TRBD1 matching 7 bases. The CDR3 is made up of 14 amino acids. The germline V gene has CDR1 KGHSH and CDR2 LQKENI. Losses at the gene ends were 6 bases for V and 5 bases for J; bases not matched to a gene: 7. The CDR3 protein is CASSPNQGDQPQHF. DNA for the CDR3: TGTGCCAGCTCTCCGAACCAGGGGGATCAGCCCCAGCATTTT.